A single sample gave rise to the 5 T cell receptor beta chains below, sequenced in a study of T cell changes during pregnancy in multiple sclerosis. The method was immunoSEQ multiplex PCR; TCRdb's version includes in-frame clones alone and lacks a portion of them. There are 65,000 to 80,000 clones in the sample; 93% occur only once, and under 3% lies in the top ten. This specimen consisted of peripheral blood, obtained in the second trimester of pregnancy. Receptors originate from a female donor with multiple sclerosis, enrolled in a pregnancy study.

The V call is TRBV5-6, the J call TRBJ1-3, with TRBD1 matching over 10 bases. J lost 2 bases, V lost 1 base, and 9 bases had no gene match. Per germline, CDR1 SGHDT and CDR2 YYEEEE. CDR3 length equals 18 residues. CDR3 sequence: CASSLMTGGANTGNTIYF. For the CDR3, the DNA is TGTGCCAGCAGCTTGATGACAGGGGGCGCAAATACTGGAAACACCATATATTTT.

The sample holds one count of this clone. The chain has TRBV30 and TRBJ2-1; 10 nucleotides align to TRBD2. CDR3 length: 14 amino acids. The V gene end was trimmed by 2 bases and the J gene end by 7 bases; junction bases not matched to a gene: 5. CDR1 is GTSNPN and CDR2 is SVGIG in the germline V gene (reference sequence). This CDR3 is CAWSLAGEINEQFF. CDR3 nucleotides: TGTGCCTGGAGTCTAGCGGGGGAAATAAATGAGCAGTTCTTC.

The CDR3 is CASSLDRLRGRNNSPLHF. The CDR3 region has the DNA TGCGCCAGCAGCTTGGACAGGTTAAGGGGGCGTAATAATTCACCCCTCCACTTT. The chain employs TRBV5-1 and TRBJ1-6, with TRBD1 matching over 7 bases. The germline gives CDR1 SGHRS, CDR2 YFSETQ. With 0 bases clipped from V and 5 bases from J, the junction kept 11 bases outside the gene matches. CDR3 length: 18 residues.

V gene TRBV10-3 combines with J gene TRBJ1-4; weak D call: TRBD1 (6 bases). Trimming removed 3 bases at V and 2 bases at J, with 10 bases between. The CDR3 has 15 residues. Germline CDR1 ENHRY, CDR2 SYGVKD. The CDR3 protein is CAISDLQGTNEKLFF. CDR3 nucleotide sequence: TGTGCCATCAGTGACCTACAGGGTACTAATGAAAAACTGTTTTTT.

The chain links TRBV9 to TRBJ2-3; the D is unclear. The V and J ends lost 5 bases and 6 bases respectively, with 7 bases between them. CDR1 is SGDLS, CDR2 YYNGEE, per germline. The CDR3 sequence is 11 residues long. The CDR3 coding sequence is TGTGCCAGCAGTATTAGTGATACGCAGTATTTT. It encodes CASSISDTQYF.